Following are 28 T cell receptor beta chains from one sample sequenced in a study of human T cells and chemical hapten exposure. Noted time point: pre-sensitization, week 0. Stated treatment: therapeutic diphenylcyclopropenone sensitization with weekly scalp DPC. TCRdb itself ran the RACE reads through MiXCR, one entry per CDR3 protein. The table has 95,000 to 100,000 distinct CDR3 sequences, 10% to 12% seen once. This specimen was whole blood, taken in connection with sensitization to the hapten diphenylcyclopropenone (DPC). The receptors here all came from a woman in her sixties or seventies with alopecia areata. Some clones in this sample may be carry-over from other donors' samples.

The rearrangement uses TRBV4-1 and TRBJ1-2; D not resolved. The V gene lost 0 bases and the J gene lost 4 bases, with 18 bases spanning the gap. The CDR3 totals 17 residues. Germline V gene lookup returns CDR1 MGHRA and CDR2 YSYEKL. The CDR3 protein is CASSQDLAAALSYGYTF. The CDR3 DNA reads TGCGCCAGCAGCCAAGATTTGGCAGCAGCTCTTTCCTATGGCTACACCTTC.

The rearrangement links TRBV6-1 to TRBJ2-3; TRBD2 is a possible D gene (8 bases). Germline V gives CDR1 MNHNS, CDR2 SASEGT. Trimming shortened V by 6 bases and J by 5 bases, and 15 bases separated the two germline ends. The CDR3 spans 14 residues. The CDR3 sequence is CASRRGLAGDTQYF. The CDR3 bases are TGTGCCAGCAGGAGGGGGCTAGCGGGAGATACGCAGTATTTT.

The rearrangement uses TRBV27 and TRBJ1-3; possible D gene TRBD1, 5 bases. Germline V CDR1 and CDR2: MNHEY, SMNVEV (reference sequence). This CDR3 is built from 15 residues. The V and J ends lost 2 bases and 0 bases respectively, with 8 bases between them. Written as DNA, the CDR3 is TGTGCCAGCAGTTTACAGGGCAACTCTGGAAACACCATATATTTT. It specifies CASSLQGNSGNTIYF.

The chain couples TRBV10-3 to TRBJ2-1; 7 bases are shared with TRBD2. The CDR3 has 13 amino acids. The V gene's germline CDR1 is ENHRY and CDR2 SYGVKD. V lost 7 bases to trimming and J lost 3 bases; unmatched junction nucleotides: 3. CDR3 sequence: CAITGGGYNEQFF. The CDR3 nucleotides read TGTGCCATCACCGGCGGGGGCTACAATGAGCAGTTCTTC.

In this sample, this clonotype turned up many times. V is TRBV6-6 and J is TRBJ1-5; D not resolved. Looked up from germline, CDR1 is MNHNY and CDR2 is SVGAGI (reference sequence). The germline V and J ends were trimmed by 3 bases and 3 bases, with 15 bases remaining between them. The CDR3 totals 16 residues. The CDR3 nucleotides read TGTGCCAGCAGTTATTACTCCGTCCAGCCCAATCAGCCCCAGCATTTT. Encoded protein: CASSYYSVQPNQPQHF.

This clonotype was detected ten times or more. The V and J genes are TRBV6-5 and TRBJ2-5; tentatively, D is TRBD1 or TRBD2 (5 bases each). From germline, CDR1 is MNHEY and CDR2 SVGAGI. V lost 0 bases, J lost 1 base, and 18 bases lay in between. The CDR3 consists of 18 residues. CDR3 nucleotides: TGTGCCAGCAGTTACTCGTCACGGGGCCACTATATCCAAGAGACCCAGTACTTC. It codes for CASSYSSRGHYIQETQYF.

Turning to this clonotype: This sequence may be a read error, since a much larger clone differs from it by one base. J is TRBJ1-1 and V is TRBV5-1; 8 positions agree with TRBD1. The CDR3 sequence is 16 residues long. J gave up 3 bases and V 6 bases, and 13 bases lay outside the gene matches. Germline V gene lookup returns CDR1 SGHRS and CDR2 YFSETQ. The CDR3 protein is CASIVGSGQEDTEAFF. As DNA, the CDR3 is TGCGCCAGCATCGTTGGGTCGGGACAGGAGGACACTGAAGCTTTCTTT.

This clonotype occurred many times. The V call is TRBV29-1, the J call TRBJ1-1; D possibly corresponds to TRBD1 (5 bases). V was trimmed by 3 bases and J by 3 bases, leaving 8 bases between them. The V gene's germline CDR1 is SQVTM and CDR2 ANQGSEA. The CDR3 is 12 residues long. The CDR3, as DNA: TGCAGCGTTGAGCAGGGTTACACTGAAGCTTTCTTT. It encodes CSVEQGYTEAFF.

This chain's CDR3 is CASSPLTETYEQYF. The CDR3 DNA reads TGTGCCAGCAGTCCGTTGACAGAGACCTACGAGCAGTACTTC. This chain links TRBV27 with TRBJ2-7; weak D call: TRBD1 (5 bases). The CDR3 is 14 residues long. Germline V CDR1 and CDR2: MNHEY, SMNVEV (reference sequence). Trimming left V 5 bases short and J 2 bases short, with 13 bases between.

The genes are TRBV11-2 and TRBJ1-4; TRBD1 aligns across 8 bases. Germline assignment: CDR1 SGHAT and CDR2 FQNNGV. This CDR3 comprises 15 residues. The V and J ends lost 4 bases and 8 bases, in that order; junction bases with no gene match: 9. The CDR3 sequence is CASSSNGQGPEKLFF. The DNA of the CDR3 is TGTGCCAGCAGCTCGAACGGACAGGGACCCGAAAAACTGTTTTTT.

In DNA, the CDR3 is TGCGCCAGTAAAACAGGGGATTCCGGGGAGCTGTTTTTT. Residues: CASKTGDSGELFF. This chain links TRBV5-1 with TRBJ2-2; 7 bases match TRBD1. This CDR3 comprises 13 residues. Germline V lookup: CDR1 SGHRS, CDR2 YFSETQ. J gave up 6 bases and V 8 bases, and 7 bases lay outside the gene matches.

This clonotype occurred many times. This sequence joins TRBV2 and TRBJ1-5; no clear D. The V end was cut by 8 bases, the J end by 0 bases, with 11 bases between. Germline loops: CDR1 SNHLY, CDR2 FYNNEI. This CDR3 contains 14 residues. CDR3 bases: TGTGCCAGCCTGCTGAGCTATAGCAATCAGCCCCAGCATTTT. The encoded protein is CASLLSYSNQPQHF.

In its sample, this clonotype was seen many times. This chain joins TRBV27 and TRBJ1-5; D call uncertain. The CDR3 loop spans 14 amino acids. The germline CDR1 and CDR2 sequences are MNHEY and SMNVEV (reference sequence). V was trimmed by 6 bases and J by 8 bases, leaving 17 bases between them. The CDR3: CASSVGYAVKPQHF. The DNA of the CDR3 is TGTGCCAGCAGCGTTGGTTACGCGGTCAAGCCCCAGCATTTT.

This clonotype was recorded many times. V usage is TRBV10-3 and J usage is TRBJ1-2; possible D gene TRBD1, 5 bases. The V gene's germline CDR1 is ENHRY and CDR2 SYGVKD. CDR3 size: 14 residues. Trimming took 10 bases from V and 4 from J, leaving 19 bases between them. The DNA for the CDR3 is TGTGCCACCCTCATGGGGGGATTTACCTATGGCTACACCTTC. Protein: CATLMGGFTYGYTF.

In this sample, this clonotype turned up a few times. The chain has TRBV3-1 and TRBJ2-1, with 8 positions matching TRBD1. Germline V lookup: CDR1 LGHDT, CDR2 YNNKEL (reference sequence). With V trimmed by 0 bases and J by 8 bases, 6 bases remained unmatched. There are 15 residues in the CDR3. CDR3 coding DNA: TGTGCCAGCAGCCAAGATTGGGACAGGCGGCATGAGCAGTTCTTC. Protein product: CASSQDWDRRHEQFF.

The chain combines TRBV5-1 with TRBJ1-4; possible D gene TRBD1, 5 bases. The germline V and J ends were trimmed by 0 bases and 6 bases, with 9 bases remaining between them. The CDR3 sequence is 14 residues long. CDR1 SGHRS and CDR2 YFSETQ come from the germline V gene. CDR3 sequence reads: CASSLGRGDEKLFF. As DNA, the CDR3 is TGCGCCAGCAGCTTGGGCCGGGGCGATGAAAAACTGTTTTTT.

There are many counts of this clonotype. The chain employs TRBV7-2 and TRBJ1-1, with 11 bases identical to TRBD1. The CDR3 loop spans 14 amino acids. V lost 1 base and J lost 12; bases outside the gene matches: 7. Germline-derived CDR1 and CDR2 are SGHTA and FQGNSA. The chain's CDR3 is CASSLGGTGGVTFF. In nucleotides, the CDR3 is TGTGCCAGCAGCTTAGGGGGGACAGGGGGAGTTACTTTCTTT. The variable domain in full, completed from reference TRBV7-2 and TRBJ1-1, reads GAGVSQSPSNKVTEKGKDVELRCDPISGHTALYWYRQSLGQGLEFLIYFQGNSAPDKSGLPSDRFSAERTGGSVSTLTIQRTQQEDSAVYLCASSLGGTGGVTFFGQGTRLTVV.

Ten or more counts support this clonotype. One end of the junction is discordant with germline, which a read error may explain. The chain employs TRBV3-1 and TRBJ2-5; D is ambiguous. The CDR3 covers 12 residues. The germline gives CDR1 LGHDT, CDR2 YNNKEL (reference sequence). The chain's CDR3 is CASSHGGRTSSF. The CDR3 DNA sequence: TGTGCCAGCAGCCATGGCGGAAGGACGTCAAGCTTC.

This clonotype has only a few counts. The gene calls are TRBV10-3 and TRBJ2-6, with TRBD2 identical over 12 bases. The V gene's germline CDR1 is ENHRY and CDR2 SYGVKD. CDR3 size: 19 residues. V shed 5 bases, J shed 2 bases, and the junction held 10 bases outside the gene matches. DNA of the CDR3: TGTGCCATCAGTCCCGGCGAGGCTAGCGGGGGGGCTGGGGCCAACGTCCTGACTTTC. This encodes CAISPGEASGGAGANVLTF.

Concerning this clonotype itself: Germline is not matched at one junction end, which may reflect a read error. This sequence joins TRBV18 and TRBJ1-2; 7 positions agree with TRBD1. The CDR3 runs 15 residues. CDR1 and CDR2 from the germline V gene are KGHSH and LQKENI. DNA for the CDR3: TGTGTCAGCTCACCAGATACGTTACAGGGGTTCGGCTACACCTTC. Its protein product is CVSSPDTLQGFGYTF.

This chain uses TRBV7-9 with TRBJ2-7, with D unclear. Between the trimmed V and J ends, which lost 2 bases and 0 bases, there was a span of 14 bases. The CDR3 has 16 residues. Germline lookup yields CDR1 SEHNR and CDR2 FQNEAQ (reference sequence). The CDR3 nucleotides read TGTGCCAGCAGCTTACGTGGCACATCATACTCCTACGAGCAGTACTTC. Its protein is CASSLRGTSYSYEQYF.

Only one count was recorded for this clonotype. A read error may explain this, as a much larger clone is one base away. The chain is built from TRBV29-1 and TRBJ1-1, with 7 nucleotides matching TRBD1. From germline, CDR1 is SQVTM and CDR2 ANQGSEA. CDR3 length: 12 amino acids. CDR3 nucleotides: TGCGGCGTGGCAGGGGGGAACACTGAAGCTTTCTTT. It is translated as CGVAGGNTEAFF.

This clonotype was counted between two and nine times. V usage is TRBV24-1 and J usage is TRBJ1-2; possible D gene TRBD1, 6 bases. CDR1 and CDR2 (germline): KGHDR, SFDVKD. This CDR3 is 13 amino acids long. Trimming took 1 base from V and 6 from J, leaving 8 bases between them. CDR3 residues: CATSDFKGDGYTF. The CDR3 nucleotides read TGTGCCACCAGTGATTTCAAGGGGGATGGCTACACCTTC.

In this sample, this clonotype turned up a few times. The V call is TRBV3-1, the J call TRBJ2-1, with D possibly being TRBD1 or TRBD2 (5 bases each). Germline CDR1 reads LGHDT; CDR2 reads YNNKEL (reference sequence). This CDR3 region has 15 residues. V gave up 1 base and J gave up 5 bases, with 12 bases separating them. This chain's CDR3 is CASSQAGALDNEQFF. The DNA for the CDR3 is TGTGCCAGCAGCCAAGCCGGGGCTCTAGACAATGAGCAGTTCTTC.

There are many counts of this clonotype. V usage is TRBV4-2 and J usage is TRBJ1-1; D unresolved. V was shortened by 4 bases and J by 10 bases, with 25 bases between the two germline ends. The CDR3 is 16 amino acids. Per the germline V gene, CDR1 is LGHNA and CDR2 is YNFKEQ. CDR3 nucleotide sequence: TGTGCCAGCAGCCCACGAGGACGTGAATTATTCGTGGGAGCTTTCTTT. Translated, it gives CASSPRGRELFVGAFF.

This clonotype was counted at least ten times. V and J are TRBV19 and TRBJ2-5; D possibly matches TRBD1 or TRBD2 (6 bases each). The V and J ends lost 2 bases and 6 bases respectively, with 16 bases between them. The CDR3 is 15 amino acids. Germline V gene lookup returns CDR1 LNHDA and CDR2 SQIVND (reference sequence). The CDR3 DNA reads TGTGCCAGTAGTATATCGGGGGCGCTGAAGAAGACCCAGTACTTC. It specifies CASSISGALKKTQYF.

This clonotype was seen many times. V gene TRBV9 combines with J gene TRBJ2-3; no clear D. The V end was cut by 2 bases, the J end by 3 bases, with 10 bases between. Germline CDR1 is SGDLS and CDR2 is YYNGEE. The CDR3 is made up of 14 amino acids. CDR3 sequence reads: CASSVPPSTDTQYF. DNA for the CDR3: TGTGCCAGCAGCGTCCCACCTTCTACAGATACGCAGTATTTT.

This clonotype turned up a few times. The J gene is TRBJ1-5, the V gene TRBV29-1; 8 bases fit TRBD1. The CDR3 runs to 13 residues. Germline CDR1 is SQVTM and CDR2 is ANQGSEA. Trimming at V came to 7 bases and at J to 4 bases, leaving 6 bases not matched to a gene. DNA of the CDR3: TGCAGCGCACGGACAGGGAGTAATCAGCCCCAGCATTTT. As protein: CSARTGSNQPQHF.